One and the same sample provided the 10 T cell receptor beta chains below, sequenced in a study of CD8 T cells in Susac syndrome. With random hexamers, 0.5 to 1 ug RNA was reverse transcribed. TCRdb fed the immunoSEQ multiplex PCR reads into MiXCR, producing one record per CDR3 protein. This repertoire shows about 100,000 distinct CDR3 sequences, 95% found once; its top ten account for around 0.3%. Sequences were obtained from CD8+ T cells from PBMCs. Every receptor here comes from a human donor with Susac syndrome.

The chain recombines TRBV5-1 with TRBJ2-1; D not certain. Germline CDR1 reads SGHRS; CDR2 reads YFSETQ. This CDR3 region has 11 residues. Trimming removed 3 bases at V and 9 bases at J, with 7 bases between. Here the CDR3 DNA reads TGCGCCAGCAGCTACGGCGGTGAGCAGTTCTTC. This encodes CASSYGGEQFF.

This clonotype was found once. The J gene is TRBJ2-1, the V gene TRBV27; D ambiguous. Germline loops: CDR1 MNHEY, CDR2 SMNVEV (reference sequence). This CDR3 comprises 11 residues. The V end lost 4 bases, the J end lost 10 bases, and 8 bases lay between the germline ends. CDR3: CASSSRAEQFF. CDR3 nucleotides: TGTGCCAGCAGTTCCCGGGCCGAGCAGTTCTTC.

The chain recombines TRBV7-2 with TRBJ2-1, with D perhaps assigned TRBD1 or TRBD2 (5 bases each). Trimming stripped 5 bases from V and 3 bases from J, with 11 bases between. In germline, CDR1 is SGHTA, CDR2 FQGNSA. This CDR3 region has 14 residues. In DNA, the CDR3 is TGTGCCAGCAGCGGACAAACTAGCTACAATGAGCAGTTCTTC. Translation: CASSGQTSYNEQFF.

V and J are TRBV10-2 and TRBJ1-2, with 7 bases identical to TRBD1. Germline-derived CDR1 and CDR2 are WSHSY and SAAADI. This CDR3 is built from 14 residues. Unmatched junction bases numbered 9, after V lost 3 bases and J lost 8 bases. The CDR3 DNA follows: TGCGCCAGCAGTGAAAAGACAGGGAACCACGGCTACACCTTC. It encodes CASSEKTGNHGYTF.

The chain is built from TRBV3-1 and TRBJ1-6; possibly TRBD1 for D (5 bases). The CDR3 runs 16 residues. Trimming left V 0 bases short and J 11 bases short, with 17 bases between. Per the germline V gene, CDR1 is LGHDT and CDR2 is YNNKEL (reference sequence). The DNA for the CDR3 is TGTGCCAGCAGCCAAGATCGAGCAGGGCGCAGGACACCCCTCCACTTT. Translating it yields CASSQDRAGRRTPLHF.

This CDR3 reads CSARDLRGDEQYF. The CDR3 DNA sequence: TGCAGTGCTAGAGATTTGAGGGGCGACGAGCAGTACTTC. The chain uses TRBV20-1 and TRBJ2-7; D might be TRBD1 or TRBD2, each matching 5 bases. The V end was cut by 0 bases, the J end by 5 bases, with 11 bases between. This CDR3 region has 13 residues. The germline V gene has CDR1 DFQATT and CDR2 SNEGSKA (reference sequence).

V usage is TRBV2 and J usage is TRBJ2-7; tentatively, D is TRBD1 (6 bases). The V gene lost 5 bases and the J gene lost 6 bases, with 17 bases spanning the gap. CDR1 and CDR2 (germline): SNHLY, FYNNEI. The CDR3 runs 14 residues. The DNA for the CDR3 is TGTGCCAGCAGTCACTACAGGGATGACGGCGAGCAGTACTTC. Residues: CASSHYRDDGEQYF. The full variable domain, rest sourced from reference TRBV2 and TRBJ2-7, is EPEVTQTPSHQVTQMGQEVILRCVPISNHLYFYWYRQILGQKVEFLVSFYNNEISEKSEIFDDQFSVERPDGSNFTLKIRSTKLEDSAMYFCASSHYRDDGEQYFGPGTRLTVT.

This sequence joins TRBV2 and TRBJ1-2; D is possibly TRBD1 (6 bases). V was clipped by 3 bases and J by 7 bases, with 9 bases between them. Germline CDR1 is SNHLY and CDR2 is FYNNEI. The CDR3 loop spans 12 amino acids. The CDR3 DNA reads TGTGCCAGCAGTGATTCGGGGGCTGGCTACACCTTC. Translated, it gives CASSDSGAGYTF.

Only a few counts were recorded for this clonotype. The chain couples TRBV11-2 to TRBJ2-1; possibly TRBD1 for D (6 bases). The length of the CDR3 is 13 residues. The V gene lost 3 bases and the J gene lost 4 bases, with 7 bases spanning the gap. In germline, CDR1 is SGHAT, CDR2 FQNNGV. In nucleotides, the CDR3 is TGTGCCAGCAGCTTTAGGGGGTACAATGAGCAGTTCTTC. Amino acid sequence: CASSFRGYNEQFF.

CDR3 coding DNA: TGTGCCAGCAGCTATCCCCGGACAGGGGTCAATGAGCAGTTCTTC. It yields the protein CASSYPRTGVNEQFF. This rearrangement joins TRBV5-8 to TRBJ2-1, with 9 bases aligning to TRBD1. The CDR3 loop spans 15 amino acids. The V gene end was trimmed by 3 bases and the J gene end by 6 bases; junction bases not matched to a gene: 7. Germline V lookup: CDR1 SGHTS, CDR2 YDEGEE.